This TCR beta chain is from a study of cytomegalovirus exposure and HLA in healthy donors. The V gene's germline CDR1 is MRHNA and CDR2 SNTAGT. J gave up 5 bases and V 6 bases, and 7 bases lay outside the gene matches. CDR3 length equals 14 residues. Study results and limitations: About 87% or about 30% of the time was how often most TCR beta V segments were productive, according to an earlier analysis. Some V segments could not be told apart, so they were left out, TRBV6-2 and TRBV6-3 among them.

A note on this clone: As yet, its antigen is unknown.

Researchers ran the PCR with 60 Vbeta and 13 Jbeta primers. The repertoire was sequenced with immunoSEQ multiplex PCR; TCRdb's copy has only in-frame clones and lacks some. The sample carries over 150,000 clones, approximately 77% recorded once. This receptor was identified in a man in his fifties in good health and CMV-seropositive. The sample taken for sequencing was PBMCs. The V gene is TRBV6-4, the J gene TRBJ1-1; 9 bases align to TRBD1. Here the CDR3 reads CASRPGTGSTEAFF. CDR3 in DNA: TGTGCCAGCAGACCCGGGACAGGGAGTACTGAAGCTTTCTTT.